This passage covers 12 T cell receptor beta chains from one sample sequenced in a study of T cells in Graves' hyperthyroidism and ophthalmopathy. RNA transcripts served as the template for amplifying TCR beta CDR3 regions. First-round RT-PCR of the TCR CDR3 relied on the HTBI primer set. TCRdb used MiXCR to reprocess the multiplex PCR reads, holding one entry per CDR3 protein. The sample holds under 400,000 distinct CDR3 sequences; approximately 16% are singletons and the top ten take approximately 31%. Sequenced input: blood. Receptors were obtained from a young man with Graves' hyperthyroidism.

The chain recombines TRBV30 with TRBJ2-5; a weak D match, TRBD1 (6 bases). Trimming removed 4 bases at V and 4 bases at J, with 10 bases between. Germline V CDR1 and CDR2: GTSNPN, SVGIG (reference sequence). The CDR3 spans 12 residues. The CDR3 here is CAWTGGPETQYF. The CDR3 region has the DNA TGTGCCTGGACTGGGGGCCCAGAGACCCAGTACTTC.

This clonotype has a handful of counts. The rearrangement uses TRBV30 and TRBJ1-1, with D perhaps TRBD1 (5 bases). Trimming left V 4 bases short and J 4 bases short, with 16 bases between. The CDR3 is 14 residues long. The germline V gene has CDR1 GTSNPN and CDR2 SVGIG (reference sequence). The CDR3 DNA reads as TGTGCCTGGACCATCTCCATGGGGGGCACTGAAGCTTTCTTT. Translation gives CAWTISMGGTEAFF.

This clonotype was seen a handful of times. This chain connects TRBV5-6 to TRBJ2-7; 8 bases map to TRBD1. Germline-derived CDR1 and CDR2 are SGHDT and YYEEEE. The trim removed 2 bases at V and 2 bases at J, leaving 15 bases unmatched. The CDR3 sequence is 18 residues long. This CDR3 is CASSFLDRELDLTYEQYF. In nucleotides, the CDR3 is TGTGCCAGCAGCTTTCTGGACAGGGAACTCGACCTAACCTACGAGCAGTACTTC.

This clonotype was detected many times. V and J are TRBV3-1 and TRBJ1-2; the D is unclear. The germline V and J ends were trimmed by 2 bases and 8 bases, with 12 bases remaining between them. Per the germline V gene, CDR1 is LGHDT and CDR2 is YNNKEL (reference sequence). The CDR3 contains 13 residues. CDR3 sequence (DNA): TGTGCCAGCAGCCAAACTAGGGTACGAGGCTACACCTTC. Amino acid sequence: CASSQTRVRGYTF.

On this clonotype: A much larger clonotype is one base distant, so this may be a read error. The V and J genes are TRBV27 and TRBJ2-7; tentative D call: TRBD1 (6 bases). The CDR3 length is 13 residues. The germline V gene encodes CDR1 MNHEY and CDR2 SMNVEV (reference sequence). The CDR3 DNA follows: TGTGCCAGCAGATTATCTACAGGGCACGAGCAGTACTTC. Protein sequence: CASRLSTGHEQYF.

This clonotype was seen ten or more times. V is TRBV20-1 and J is TRBJ1-2; D not certain. Deletions cut 5 bases from V and 1 base from J, with 11 bases between. Per germline, CDR1 DFQATT and CDR2 SNEGSKA (reference sequence). CDR3 length equals 13 residues. Here the CDR3 DNA reads TGCAGTGCTCTGAGGCGAGTTAACTATGGCTACACCTTC. It translates to CSALRRVNYGYTF.

This clonotype has a handful of counts. The genes are TRBV5-6 and TRBJ2-7; 7 nucleotides align to TRBD1. Germline-derived CDR1 and CDR2 are SGHDT and YYEEEE. With V trimmed by 1 base and J by 4 bases, 2 bases remained unmatched. CDR3 length: 13 amino acids. The DNA for the CDR3 is TGTGCCAGCAGCTTGTACAGGGGTTACGAGCAGTACTTC. Translating it yields CASSLYRGYEQYF.

This rearrangement joins TRBV3-1 to TRBJ2-7, with D unresolved. Deletions cut 4 bases from V and 5 bases from J, with 15 bases between. This CDR3 comprises 14 residues. CDR1 is LGHDT, CDR2 YNNKEL, per germline (reference sequence). CDR3 DNA sequence: TGTGCCAGCAGCCGCTTCGACAATGGCAACGAGCAGTACTTC. Encoded protein: CASSRFDNGNEQYF.

This clonotype was seen at least ten times. The CDR3, as DNA: TGCGCCAGCAGCTTGGGCCACGGGTTGAGCAATCAGCCCCAGCATTTT. It is translated as CASSLGHGLSNQPQHF. The rearrangement uses TRBV5-1 and TRBJ1-5; D remains unclear. V shed 0 bases and J shed 1 base, with 11 bases lying between them. Germline V gene sequence: CDR1 SGHRS, CDR2 YFSETQ. The CDR3 length is 16 residues.

The rearrangement joins TRBV12-3 or TRBV12-4 to TRBJ2-2; 9 bases are a match to TRBD1. The CDR3 contains 15 residues. The V and J ends lost 3 bases and 3 bases, in that order; junction bases with no gene match: 2. DNA of the CDR3: TGTGCCAGCAGTTTGGGGACAGGGTACACCGGGGAGCTGTTTTTT. It codes for CASSLGTGYTGELFF.

The sample holds many counts of this clonotype. V gene TRBV9 combines with J gene TRBJ1-1, with D unclear. The CDR3 runs to 14 residues. In germline, CDR1 is SGDLS, CDR2 YYNGEE. Trimming removed 0 bases from V and 6 bases from J, with 12 bases in between. Here the CDR3 DNA reads TGTGCCAGCAGCGTAGAGCCAAGGCAAGCTGAAGCTTTCTTT. Translating it yields CASSVEPRQAEAFF.

The rearrangement joins TRBV29-1 to TRBJ1-6, with a possible D match to TRBD1 (5 bases). Trimming left V 6 bases short and J 2 bases short, with 17 bases between. Germline CDR1 SQVTM, CDR2 ANQGSEA. This CDR3 spans 16 amino acids. CDR3 residues: CSVVEWGDPYNSPLHF. CDR3 nucleotide sequence: TGCAGCGTCGTCGAGTGGGGGGACCCCTATAATTCACCCCTCCACTTT.